The entry below describes one TCR beta chain. The target antigen is unknown. From germline, CDR1 is SNHLY and CDR2 FYNNEI. Trimming stripped 5 bases from V and 0 bases from J, with 17 bases between. The CDR3 totals 17 residues. Clones were sequenced by immunoSEQ multiplex PCR, and TCRdb holds only the in-frame ones, with some missing. The table records over 65,000 clones, roughly 90% of them present only once. This record comes from a study of OX40 agonist ivuxolimab in advanced cancers. Overall study results and limits: With doses of 0.1 to 3.0 mg/kg, CD4+ and CD8+ blood T cells had undergone clonal expansion by week 6. Not determined was the antigen specificity of the expanded peripheral T cells. Some nonresponders additionally presented with little normalized T-cell clonal expansion.

Blood sampling took place at baseline, cycle 4 day 1, and cycle 7 day 1. Sequenced material: CD4+ or CD8+ T cells sorted from blood, taken in a trial of the OX40 agonist ivuxolimab. The origin of this receptor is an adult with an advanced solid tumor such as melanoma, head and neck, liver or kidney cancer. The chain combines TRBV2 with TRBJ2-1; D may be TRBD2 (6 bases). The CDR3 spells CASSRRSGLSSYNEQFF. The CDR3 bases are TGTGCCAGCAGTAGACGGAGCGGACTAAGCTCCTACAATGAGCAGTTCTTC.